The 11 T cell receptor beta chains below were found in one sample sequenced in a study of T-cell reconstitution after alpha-beta-depleted transplantation in children. During its preparation, the TCRbeta library received unique molecular identifiers. TCRdb re-analysed the PCR reads in MiXCR, keeping a single row per CDR3 protein. The sample includes some 200,000 distinct CDR3 sequences, approximately 10% of them seen just once. Specimen: PBMCs, collected before TCRalphabeta/CD19-depleted stem cell transplant. These receptors all come from a child younger than two with acute myeloid leukemia, due to receive a stem cell transplant.

This clonotype was detected many times. This chain uses TRBV6-6 with TRBJ2-1, with D possibly matching TRBD2 (6 bases). V dropped 6 bases and J dropped 3 bases, with 9 bases sitting between them. This CDR3 comprises 13 residues. Germline loops: CDR1 MNHNY, CDR2 SVGAGI (reference sequence). This chain's CDR3 is CASSGRNYNEQFF. CDR3 nucleotides: TGTGCCAGCAGCGGGAGAAACTACAATGAGCAGTTCTTC.

This clonotype was counted ten times or more. The rearrangement links TRBV12-3 or TRBV12-4 to TRBJ2-7; possible D gene TRBD2, 6 bases. The CDR3 length is 15 residues. V dropped 2 bases and J dropped 0 bases, with 11 bases sitting between them. The CDR3 region has the DNA TGTGCCAGCAGTTTACGGGACGGGAGCTCCTACGAGCAGTACTTC. Encoded protein: CASSLRDGSSYEQYF.

This clonotype came up many times. The chain joins TRBV5-5 to TRBJ2-1; a possible D gene is TRBD2 (6 bases). In germline, CDR1 is SGHKS, CDR2 YYEKEE (reference sequence). The V and J ends lost 7 bases and 7 bases respectively, with 15 bases between them. The CDR3 has 13 residues. The CDR3 bases are TGTGCCAGCCTTCACGGGGGTGGGAATGAGCAGTTCTTC. It is translated as CASLHGGGNEQFF.

This clonotype came up many times. The rearrangement uses TRBV6-1 and TRBJ1-6, with TRBD1 matching over 9 bases. This CDR3 is 13 amino acids long. J was trimmed by 10 bases and V by 6 bases; bases with no gene match: 4. CDR1 and CDR2 (germline): MNHNS, SASEGT. The CDR3 spells CASSDGQGSPLHF. CDR3 nucleotides: TGTGCCAGCAGCGACGGACAGGGGTCACCCCTCCACTTT.

This clonotype was found many times. The CDR3 DNA sequence: TGTGCCAGCAGCCTTCGCTTTGGAATAAGAACTGAAGCTTTCTTT. This translates into CASSLRFGIRTEAFF. The chain combines TRBV7-2 with TRBJ1-1; no clear D. Trimming left V 5 bases short and J 5 bases short, with 18 bases between. CDR3 size: 15 residues. Germline CDR1 and CDR2: SGHTA and FQGNSA.

This chain connects TRBV6-2 or TRBV6-3 to TRBJ2-1; 13 positions agree with TRBD2. V lost 5 bases, J lost 7 bases, and 8 bases stayed unmatched. Germline lookup yields CDR1 MNHEY and CDR2 SVGEGT. The CDR3 extends over 16 amino acids. The CDR3 coding sequence is TGTGCCAGCAGTCGCCCCGGACTAGCGGGAGTGAATGAGCAGTTCTTC. Its protein product is CASSRPGLAGVNEQFF.

This clonotype was observed at least ten times. The V call is TRBV20-1, the J call TRBJ2-3; D is undetermined. The CDR3 runs to 12 residues. Germline V lookup: CDR1 DFQATT, CDR2 SNEGSKA (reference sequence). V lost 2 bases, J lost 6 bases, and 9 bases lay in between. The CDR3 DNA reads as TGCAGTGCTAGATTAAGCCGGGATACGCAGTATTTT. Protein product: CSARLSRDTQYF.

This chain links TRBV20-1 with TRBJ1-2, with TRBD1 as a possible D gene (5 bases). This CDR3 comprises 18 residues. Germline-derived CDR1 and CDR2 are DFQATT and SNEGSKA (reference sequence). Trimming took off 3 bases at V and 4 bases at J, with 27 bases between the two ends. The CDR3 spells CSARGQAPGLGLVYGYTF. Written as DNA, the CDR3 is TGCAGTGCTAGGGGCCAGGCCCCAGGCCTGGGGCTTGTCTATGGCTACACCTTC.

This chain links TRBV7-9 with TRBJ1-1, with D uncertain. The ends were cut back, 4 bases at V and 1 base at J, with 13 bases in the middle. This CDR3 contains 15 residues. Germline V CDR1 and CDR2: SEHNR, FQNEAQ (reference sequence). The CDR3 reads CASSSPSGWNTEAFF. CDR3 DNA sequence: TGTGCCAGCAGCTCGCCGTCCGGGTGGAACACTGAAGCTTTCTTT.

This clonotype was seen many times. The chain uses TRBV2 and TRBJ2-7, with TRBD2 identical over 11 bases. Germline CDR1 SNHLY, CDR2 FYNNEI. J gave up 3 bases and V 8 bases, and 3 bases lay outside the gene matches. The CDR3 is made up of 13 amino acids. The CDR3 protein is CASSTSGNYEQYF. CDR3 sequence (DNA): TGTGCCAGCTCGACTAGCGGGAACTACGAGCAGTACTTC.

This clonotype occurred many times. CDR3 in amino acids: CASSLGSGTGNIYEQYF. In nucleotides, the CDR3 is TGTGCCAGCAGCTTAGGGTCCGGGACAGGGAATATCTACGAGCAGTACTTC. This chain links TRBV7-2 with TRBJ2-7; 9 positions match TRBD1. Looked up from germline, CDR1 is SGHTA and CDR2 is FQGNSA. This CDR3 has 17 residues. Unmatched junction bases numbered 10, after V lost 1 base and J lost 3 bases.